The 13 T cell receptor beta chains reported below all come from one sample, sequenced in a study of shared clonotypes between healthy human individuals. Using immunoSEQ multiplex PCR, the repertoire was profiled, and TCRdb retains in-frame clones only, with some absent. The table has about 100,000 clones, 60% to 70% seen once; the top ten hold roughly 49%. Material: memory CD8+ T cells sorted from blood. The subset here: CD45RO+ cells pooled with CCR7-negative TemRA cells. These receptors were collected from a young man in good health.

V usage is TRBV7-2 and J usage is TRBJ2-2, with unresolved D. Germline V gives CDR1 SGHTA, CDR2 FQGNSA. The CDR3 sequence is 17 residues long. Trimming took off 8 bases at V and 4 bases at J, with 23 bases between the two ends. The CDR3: CASRKSLTASFTGELFF. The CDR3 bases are TGTGCCAGCCGGAAGTCGTTGACGGCTTCTTTCACCGGGGAGCTGTTTTTT.

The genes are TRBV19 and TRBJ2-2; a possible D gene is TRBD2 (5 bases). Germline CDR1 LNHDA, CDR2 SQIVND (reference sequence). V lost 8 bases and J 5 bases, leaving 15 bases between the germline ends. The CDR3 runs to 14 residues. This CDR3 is CASHTSGETGELFF. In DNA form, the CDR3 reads TGTGCCAGTCATACTTCCGGGGAAACCGGGGAGCTGTTTTTT. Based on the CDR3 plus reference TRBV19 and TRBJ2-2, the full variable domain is DGGITQSPKYLFRKEGQNVTLSCEQNLNHDAMYWYRQDPGQGLRLIYYSQIVNDFQKGDIAEGYSVSREKKESFPLTVTSAQKNPTAFYLCASHTSGETGELFFGEGSRLTVL.

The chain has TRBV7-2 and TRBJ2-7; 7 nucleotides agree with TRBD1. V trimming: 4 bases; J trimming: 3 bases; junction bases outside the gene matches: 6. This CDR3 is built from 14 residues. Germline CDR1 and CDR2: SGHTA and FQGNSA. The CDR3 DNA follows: TGTGCCAGCAGCTACAGGGGTCCCGGCTACGAGCAGTACTTC. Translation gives CASSYRGPGYEQYF.

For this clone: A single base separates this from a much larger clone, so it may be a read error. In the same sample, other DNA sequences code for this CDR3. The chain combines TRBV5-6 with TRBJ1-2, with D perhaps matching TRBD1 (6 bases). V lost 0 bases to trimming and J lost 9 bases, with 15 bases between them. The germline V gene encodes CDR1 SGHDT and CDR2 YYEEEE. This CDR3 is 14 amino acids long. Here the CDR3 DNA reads TGTGCCAGCAGCTTGGTCGTGACAGGAGAAAGCTACACCTTC. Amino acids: CASSLVVTGESYTF.

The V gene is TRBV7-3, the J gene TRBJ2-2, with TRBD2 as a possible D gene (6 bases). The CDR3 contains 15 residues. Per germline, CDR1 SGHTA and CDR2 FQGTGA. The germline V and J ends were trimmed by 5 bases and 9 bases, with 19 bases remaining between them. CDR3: CASSMDGSPTRELFF. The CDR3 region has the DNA TGTGCCAGCAGCATGGACGGGAGTCCGACCCGGGAGCTGTTTTTT.

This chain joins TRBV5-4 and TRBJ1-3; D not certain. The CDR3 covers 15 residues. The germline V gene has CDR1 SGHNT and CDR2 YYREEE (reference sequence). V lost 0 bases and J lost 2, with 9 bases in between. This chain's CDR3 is CASSLAVGPGNTIYF. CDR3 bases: TGTGCCAGCAGCTTGGCCGTGGGTCCTGGAAACACCATATATTTT. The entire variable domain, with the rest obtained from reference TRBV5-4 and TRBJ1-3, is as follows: ETGVTQSPTHLIKTRGQQVTLRCSSQSGHNTVSWYQQALGQGPQFIFQYYREEENGRGNFPPRFSGLQFPNYSSELNVNALELDDSALYLCASSLAVGPGNTIYFGEGSWLTVV.

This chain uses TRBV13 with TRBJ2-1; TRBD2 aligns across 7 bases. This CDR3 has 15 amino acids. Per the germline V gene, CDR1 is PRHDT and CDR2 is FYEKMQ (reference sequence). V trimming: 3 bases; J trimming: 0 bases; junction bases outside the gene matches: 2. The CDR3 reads CASSFERDSYNEQFF. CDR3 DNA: TGTGCCAGCAGCTTCGAGCGGGACTCCTACAATGAGCAGTTCTTC.

The CDR3 reads CASSLVVRTGDRNEQFF. Here the CDR3 DNA reads TGTGCCAGCAGCTTAGTGGTGCGTACAGGGGATCGCAATGAGCAGTTCTTC. The chain combines TRBV11-2 with TRBJ2-1; 7 nucleotides line up with TRBD1. The CDR3 is 17 residues long. Germline-derived CDR1 and CDR2 are SGHAT and FQNNGV. Trimming took 1 base from V and 6 from J; bases not matched to a gene: 12.

CDR3 bases: TGTGCTAGTGGTCTGGAGGAGGGGTCCTACAATGAGCAGTTCTTC. Translating gives CASGLEEGSYNEQFF. The rearrangement uses TRBV12-5 and TRBJ2-1, with D tentatively TRBD2 (6 bases). V was clipped by 5 bases and J by 1 base, with 12 bases between them. Germline loops: CDR1 LGHNT, CDR2 FRNRAP. The CDR3 has 15 residues.

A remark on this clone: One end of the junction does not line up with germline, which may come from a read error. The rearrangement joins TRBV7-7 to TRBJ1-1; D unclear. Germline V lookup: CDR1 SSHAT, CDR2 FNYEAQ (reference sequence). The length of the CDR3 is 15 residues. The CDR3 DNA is TGTGCTAGCAGCCCCCATCCCGGGAGGGTGCCTGAAGCTTTCTTT. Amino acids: CASSPHPGRVPEAFF. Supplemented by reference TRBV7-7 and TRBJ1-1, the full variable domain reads GAGVSQSPRYKVTKRGQDVTLRCDPISSHATLYWYQQALGQGPEFLTYFNYEAQPDKSGLPSDRFSAERPEGSISTLTIQRTEQRDSAMYRCASSPHPGRVPEAFFGQGTRLTVV.

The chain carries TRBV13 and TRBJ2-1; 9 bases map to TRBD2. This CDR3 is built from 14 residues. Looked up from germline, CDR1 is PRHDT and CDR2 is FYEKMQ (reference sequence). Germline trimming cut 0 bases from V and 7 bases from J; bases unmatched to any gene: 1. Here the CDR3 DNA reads TGTGCCAGCAGCTTAGGTAGCGGGGGAAATGAGCAGTTCTTC. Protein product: CASSLGSGGNEQFF.

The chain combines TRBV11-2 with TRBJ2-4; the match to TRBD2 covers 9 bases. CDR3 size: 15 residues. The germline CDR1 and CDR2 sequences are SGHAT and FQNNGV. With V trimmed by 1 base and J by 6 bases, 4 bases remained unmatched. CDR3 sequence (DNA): TGTGCCAGCAGCTTAGTGGCGGGAGGGCCAAACATTCAGTACTTC. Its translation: CASSLVAGGPNIQYF.

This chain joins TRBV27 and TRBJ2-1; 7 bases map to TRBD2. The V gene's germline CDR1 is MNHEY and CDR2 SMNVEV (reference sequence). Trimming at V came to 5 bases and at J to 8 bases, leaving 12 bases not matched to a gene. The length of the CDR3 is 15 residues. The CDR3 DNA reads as TGTGCCAGCAGTCCCGGGTGGGGGGGTCAAGATGAGCAGTTCTTC. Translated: CASSPGWGGQDEQFF.